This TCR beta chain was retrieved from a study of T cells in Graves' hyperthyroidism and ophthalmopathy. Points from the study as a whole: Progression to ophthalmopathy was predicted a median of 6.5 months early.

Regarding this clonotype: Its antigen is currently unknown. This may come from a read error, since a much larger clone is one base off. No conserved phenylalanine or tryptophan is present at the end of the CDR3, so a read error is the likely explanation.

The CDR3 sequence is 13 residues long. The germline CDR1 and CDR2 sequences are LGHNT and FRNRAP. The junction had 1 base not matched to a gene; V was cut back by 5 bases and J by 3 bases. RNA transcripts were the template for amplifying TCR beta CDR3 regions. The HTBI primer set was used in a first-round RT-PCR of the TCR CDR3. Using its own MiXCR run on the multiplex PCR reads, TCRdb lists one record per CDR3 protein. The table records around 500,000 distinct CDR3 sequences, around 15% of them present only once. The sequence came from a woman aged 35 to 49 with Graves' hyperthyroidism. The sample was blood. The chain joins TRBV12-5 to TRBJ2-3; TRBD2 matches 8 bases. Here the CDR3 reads CASGSGSTDTQYL. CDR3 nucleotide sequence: TGTGCTAGTGGTAGCGGGAGTACAGATACGCAGTATCTT.